A selection of T cell receptor beta chains follows, all from one sample in a study of T-cell memory formation after mild COVID-19. TCRdb fed the 5' RACE reads into MiXCR, producing one record per CDR3 protein. The table lists approximately 190,000 distinct CDR3 sequences, around 17% of them singletons, with roughly 2.3% in the top ten. Sequenced input: PBMCs or a T cell subset sorted from them (not recorded which). The source is an adult woman who had mild COVID-19 (a few samples of this study predate the infection). Cell type and time point are not known. CDR3s include the opening cysteine and the closing phenylalanine or tryptophan. Fields, in order: CDR3 DNA, CDR3 protein, D gene, V gene, J gene, clone size. A D gene is named only where the DNA matches it firmly. Size values are once, few and many counts, or a class for expanded clones, and some rows have none.

CDR3 DNA: TGTGCCAGCAGCCTGGGTCTGGGTGAAGCTTTCTTT
CDR3 protein: CASSLGLGEAFF
D gene: -
V gene: TRBV12-3/TRBV12-4
J gene: TRBJ1-1
clone size: -

CDR3 DNA: TGTGCCAGCAGCTTAGAGTTCGGGGCTCGGAACGAGCAGTACTTC
CDR3 protein: CASSLEFGARNEQYF
D gene: -
V gene: TRBV7-2
J gene: TRBJ2-7
clone size: -

CDR3 DNA: TGCAGTGCTGGACCTACAGGGAAGGGGGCCAAAAACATTCAGTACTTC
CDR3 protein: CSAGPTGKGAKNIQYF
D gene: -
V gene: TRBV20-1
J gene: TRBJ2-4
clone size: -

CDR3 DNA: TGTGCCAGCAGCATCCTAGCGGGCCAAGAGACCCAGTACTTC
CDR3 protein: CASSILAGQETQYF
D gene: TRBD2
V gene: TRBV7-6
J gene: TRBJ2-5
clone size: many

CDR3 DNA: TGTGCCAGCAGTTCCCTAGCGGGAGGGTTCACAGATACGCAGTATTTT
CDR3 protein: CASSSLAGGFTDTQYF
D gene: TRBD2
V gene: TRBV6-2/TRBV6-3
J gene: TRBJ2-3
clone size: few

CDR3 DNA: TGTGCCAGCAGTTACGGACGGGGGCGACCCAATGAGCAGTTCTTC
CDR3 protein: CASSYGRGRPNEQFF
D gene: -
V gene: TRBV6-2/TRBV6-3
J gene: TRBJ2-1
clone size: few

CDR3 DNA: TGTGCCAGTACCGGATATTTCCAGGGCCGGGATCAGCCCCAGCATTTT
CDR3 protein: CASTGYFQGRDQPQHF
D gene: -
V gene: TRBV19
J gene: TRBJ1-5
clone size: -

CDR3 DNA: TGTGCCAGCAACGGCGGGACCCCGCCCTACAATGAGCAGTTCTTC
CDR3 protein: CASNGGTPPYNEQFF
D gene: -
V gene: TRBV27
J gene: TRBJ2-1
clone size: few

CDR3 DNA: TGTGCCAGCACCCCGTACGGGTCATCCTACGAGCAGTACTTC
CDR3 protein: CASTPYGSSYEQYF
D gene: -
V gene: TRBV6-2/TRBV6-3
J gene: TRBJ2-7
clone size: -

CDR3 DNA: TGTGCCAGCAGACTCGGGATGAACACCGGGGAGCTGTTTTTT
CDR3 protein: CASRLGMNTGELFF
D gene: -
V gene: TRBV11-2
J gene: TRBJ2-2
clone size: few

CDR3 DNA: TGCAGCGTTGAATTGGGGACCGGCTACGAGCAGTACTTC
CDR3 protein: CSVELGTGYEQYF
D gene: -
V gene: TRBV29-1
J gene: TRBJ2-7
clone size: -

CDR3 DNA: TGTGCCAGCAGTTTCAAACGCGGGCTGAGCTCCTACAATGAGCAGTTCTTC
CDR3 protein: CASSFKRGLSSYNEQFF
D gene: -
V gene: TRBV11-2
J gene: TRBJ2-1
clone size: few

CDR3 DNA: TGTGCCAGCAGCCGAGGGACTAGCGGGAGGTCCTACGAGCAGTACTTC
CDR3 protein: CASSRGTSGRSYEQYF
D gene: TRBD2
V gene: TRBV12-3/TRBV12-4
J gene: TRBJ2-7
clone size: -

CDR3 DNA: TGTGCCAGCGCCATGACTAGCGGGACAGGAAATGAGCAGTTCTTC
CDR3 protein: CASAMTSGTGNEQFF
D gene: TRBD2
V gene: TRBV12-3/TRBV12-4
J gene: TRBJ2-1
clone size: many

CDR3 DNA: TGCAGTGGGGGGGGGACTAGCGGACTTTTAACAGATACGCAGTATTTT
CDR3 protein: CSGGGTSGLLTDTQYF
D gene: TRBD2
V gene: TRBV20-1
J gene: TRBJ2-3
clone size: -

CDR3 DNA: TGCAGTGGGACGGCGCGAGGGAGAGGGACCGGGGAGCTGTTTTTT
CDR3 protein: CSGTARGRGTGELFF
D gene: -
V gene: TRBV20-1
J gene: TRBJ2-2
clone size: once

CDR3 DNA: TGTGCCAGCAGCCAAGAGGGACAGGGGGTTGAAGCTTTCTTT
CDR3 protein: CASSQEGQGVEAFF
D gene: TRBD1
V gene: TRBV3-1
J gene: TRBJ1-1
clone size: -

CDR3 DNA: TGCGCCAGCAGCTTGGGGCAGGGTCCCACCTACGAGCAGTACTTC
CDR3 protein: CASSLGQGPTYEQYF
D gene: -
V gene: TRBV5-1
J gene: TRBJ2-7
clone size: few

CDR3 DNA: TGTGCCAGCAGCTTAGTCTCGGGCACAGGGGCGGGCTACAATGAGCAGTTCTTC
CDR3 protein: CASSLVSGTGAGYNEQFF
D gene: TRBD1
V gene: TRBV7-2
J gene: TRBJ2-1
clone size: -

CDR3 DNA: TGCAGTGCTAGCGGGGGGGACCTCACAGATACGCAGTATTTT
CDR3 protein: CSASGGDLTDTQYF
D gene: TRBD2
V gene: TRBV20-1
J gene: TRBJ2-3
clone size: -

CDR3 DNA: TGCAGCGTTCAGGTTGATCCCCCCGGGGAGCTGTTTTTT
CDR3 protein: CSVQVDPPGELFF
D gene: -
V gene: TRBV29-1
J gene: TRBJ2-2
clone size: -

CDR3 DNA: TGCAGCGTTCTGGGGTCCTGGCTGAACACTGAAGCTTTCTTT
CDR3 protein: CSVLGSWLNTEAFF
D gene: -
V gene: TRBV29-1
J gene: TRBJ1-1
clone size: few

CDR3 DNA: TGTGCCAGCAGCCCCACTAGGGCCTACAATGAGCAGTTCTTC
CDR3 protein: CASSPTRAYNEQFF
D gene: -
V gene: TRBV14
J gene: TRBJ2-1
clone size: few

CDR3 DNA: TGTGCCAGCAGCCCAACTAGCGGGAGACGTGGCACCGGGGAGCTGTTTTTT
CDR3 protein: CASSPTSGRRGTGELFF
D gene: TRBD2
V gene: TRBV7-9
J gene: TRBJ2-2
clone size: -

CDR3 DNA: TGTGCCAGCAGTCCGCACAGGGTGAACACTGAAGCTTTCTTT
CDR3 protein: CASSPHRVNTEAFF
D gene: -
V gene: TRBV27
J gene: TRBJ1-1
clone size: many